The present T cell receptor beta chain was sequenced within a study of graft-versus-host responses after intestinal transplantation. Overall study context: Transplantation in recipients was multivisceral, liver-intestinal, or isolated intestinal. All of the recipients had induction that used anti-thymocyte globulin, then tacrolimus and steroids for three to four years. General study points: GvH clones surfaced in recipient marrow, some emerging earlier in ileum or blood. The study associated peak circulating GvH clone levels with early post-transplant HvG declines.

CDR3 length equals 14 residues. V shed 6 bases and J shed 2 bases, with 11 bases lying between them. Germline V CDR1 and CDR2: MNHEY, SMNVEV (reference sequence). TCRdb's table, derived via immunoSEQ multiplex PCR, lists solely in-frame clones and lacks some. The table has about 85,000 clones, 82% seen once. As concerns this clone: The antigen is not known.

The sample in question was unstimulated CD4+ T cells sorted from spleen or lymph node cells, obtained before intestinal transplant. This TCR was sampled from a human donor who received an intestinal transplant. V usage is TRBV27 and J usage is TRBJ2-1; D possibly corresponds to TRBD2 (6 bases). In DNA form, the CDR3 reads TGTGCCAGCAGGCGCGGGACGCCCTACAATGAGCAGTTCTTC. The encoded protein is CASRRGTPYNEQFF.